This T cell receptor (beta chain) derives from a study of blood T cell repertoires in COVID-19. Across the whole study: The study drew acute and convalescent COVID-19 samples from the United States, Italy and Spain. The cDNA or gDNA used as material had been derived from T cells, B-cell-depleted T cells, or PBMCs.

V lost 0 bases and J 5 bases, leaving 3 bases between the germline ends. Germline assignment: CDR1 SGHDT and CDR2 YYEEEE. The CDR3 runs to 12 residues. As handled by the study authors: Reference gene primer amplification in the assay estimated nucleated cell counts. Only in-frame clones appear in the TCRdb table, and some are missing; sequencing was by immunoSEQ multiplex PCR. For V, J and clone size, that table is used; D and trimming come from the DNA. The sample has under 300,000 clones, around 80% seen once. This clone has just a few counts. This TCR was sampled from a woman aged 18 to 35 with acute or convalescent COVID-19. Sequencing was carried out using peripheral blood. This chain connects TRBV5-6 to TRBJ1-5; D gene uncertain. The CDR3 DNA is TGTGCCAGCAGCTTGGGAGATCAGCCCCAGCATTTT. This gives the protein CASSLGDQPQHF.